Below, 2 T cell receptor beta chains from the same sample are listed, as sequenced in a study of response to subunit inactivated influenza vaccine. TCRdb passed the RT-PCR reads through MiXCR, listing each CDR3 protein once. Altogether some 850,000 distinct CDR3 sequences are present, about 18% being singletons, with the ten largest covering around 9.9%. Material: PBMCs from blood, obtained roughly 5 days after vaccination. The receptors come from a man between 50 and 59 years old who received an inactivated influenza vaccine.

This clonotype was seen ten or more times. CDR3 sequence reads: CSARSRGRETQYF. CDR3 nucleotides: TGCAGTGCTAGAAGCAGGGGACGTGAGACCCAGTACTTC. The V call is TRBV20-1, the J call TRBJ2-5; D perhaps matches TRBD1 (6 bases). The CDR3 runs 13 residues. The V end lost 2 bases, the J end lost 5 bases, and 12 bases lay between the germline ends. The germline gives CDR1 DFQATT, CDR2 SNEGSKA (reference sequence).

A few counts support this clonotype. V is TRBV11-1 and J is TRBJ1-5; 8 bases are shared with TRBD1. The CDR3 totals 18 residues. The J segment lost 2 bases and the V segment lost 5 bases, leaving 14 bases of the junction unmatched. The germline gives CDR1 SGHAT, CDR2 FQDESV (reference sequence). The CDR3 DNA reads TGTGCCAGCAGCCCGCTGGGGTGGGACAGGTTCGGCAATCAGCCCCAGCATTTT. It is translated as CASSPLGWDRFGNQPQHF.